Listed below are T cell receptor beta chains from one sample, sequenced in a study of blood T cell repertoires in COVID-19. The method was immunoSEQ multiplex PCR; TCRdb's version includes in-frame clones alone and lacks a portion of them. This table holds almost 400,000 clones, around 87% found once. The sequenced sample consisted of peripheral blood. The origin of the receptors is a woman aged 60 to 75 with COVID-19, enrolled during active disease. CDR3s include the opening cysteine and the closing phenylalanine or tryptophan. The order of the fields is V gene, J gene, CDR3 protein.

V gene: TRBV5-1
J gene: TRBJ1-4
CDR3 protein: CASSLTGSNEKLFF

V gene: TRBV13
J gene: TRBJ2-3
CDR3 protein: CASSLDRTDTQYF

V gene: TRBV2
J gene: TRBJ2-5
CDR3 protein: CAMKRGGHQETQYF

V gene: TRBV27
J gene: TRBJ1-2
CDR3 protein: CASSLPPDWRSLSPNYGYTF

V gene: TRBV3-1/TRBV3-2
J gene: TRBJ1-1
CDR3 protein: CASRQGGEAFF

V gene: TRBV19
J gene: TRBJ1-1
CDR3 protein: CASSIRGGEAFF

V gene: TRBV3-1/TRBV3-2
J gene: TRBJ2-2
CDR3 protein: CASRRGITGELFF

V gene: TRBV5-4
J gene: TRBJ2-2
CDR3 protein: CASSQQVTGELFF

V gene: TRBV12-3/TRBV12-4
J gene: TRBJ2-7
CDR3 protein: CASSYTSYEQYF

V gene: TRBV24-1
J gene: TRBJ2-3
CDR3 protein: CATSDSGLPTDTQYF

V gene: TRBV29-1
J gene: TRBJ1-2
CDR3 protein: CSVEGDRAGYTF

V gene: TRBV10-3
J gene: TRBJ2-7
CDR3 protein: CAISEPANYEQYF